This T cell receptor beta chain was captured by sequencing in a study of neurological immune-mediated disorders. TCRdb redid the calling of the 5' RACE reads with MiXCR, one entry per CDR3 protein. The sample yields just over 20,000 distinct CDR3 sequences, about 18% seen once. J lost 4 bases, V lost 4 bases, and 4 bases had no gene match. The CDR3 length is 14 residues. Germline V gene sequence: CDR1 SGDLS, CDR2 YYNGEE. Sample share makes this clonotype medium-sized. The study built sorted libraries from about 910,000 CD4+ or CD8+ T cells. This chain uses TRBV9 with TRBJ1-1; 10 bases are shared with TRBD1. Sequencing was done on a sample of CD8+ T cells from blood. The origin of this receptor is a woman between 18 and 29 years old with multiple sclerosis. CDR3 loop: CASSPRTGGTEAFF. The DNA of the CDR3 is TGTGCCAGCAGCCCCCGGACAGGGGGCACTGAAGCTTTCTTT. Filled out from reference TRBV9 and TRBJ1-1, the complete variable domain reads DSGVTQTPKHLITATGQRVTLRCSPRSGDLSVYWYQQSLDQGLQFLIQYYNGEERAKGNILERFSAQQFPDLHSELNLSSLELGDSALYFCASSPRTGGTEAFFGQGTRLTVV.